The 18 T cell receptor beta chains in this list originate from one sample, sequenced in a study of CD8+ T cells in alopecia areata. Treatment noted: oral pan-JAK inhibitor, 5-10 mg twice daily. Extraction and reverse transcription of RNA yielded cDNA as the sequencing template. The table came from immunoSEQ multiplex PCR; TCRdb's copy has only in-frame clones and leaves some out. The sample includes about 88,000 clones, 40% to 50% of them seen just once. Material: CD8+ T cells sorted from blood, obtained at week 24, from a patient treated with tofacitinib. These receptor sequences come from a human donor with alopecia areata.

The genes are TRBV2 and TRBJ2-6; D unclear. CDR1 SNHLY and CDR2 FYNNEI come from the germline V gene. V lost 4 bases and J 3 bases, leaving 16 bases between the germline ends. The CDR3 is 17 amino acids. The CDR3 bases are TGTGCCAGCAGTGGAAGAATAGGGATCGGTGGGGCCAACGTCCTGACTTTC. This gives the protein CASSGRIGIGGANVLTF. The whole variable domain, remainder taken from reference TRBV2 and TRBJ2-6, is EPEVTQTPSHQVTQMGQEVILRCVPISNHLYFYWYRQILGQKVEFLVSFYNNEISEKSEIFDDQFSVERPDGSNFTLKIRSTKLEDSAMYFCASSGRIGIGGANVLTFGAGSRLTVL.

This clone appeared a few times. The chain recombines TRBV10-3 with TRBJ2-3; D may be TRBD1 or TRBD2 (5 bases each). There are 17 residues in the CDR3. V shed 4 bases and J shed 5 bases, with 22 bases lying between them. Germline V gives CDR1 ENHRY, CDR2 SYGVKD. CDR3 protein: CAISGIETGADGDTQYF. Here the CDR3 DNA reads TGTGCCATCAGTGGAATAGAGACCGGGGCTGACGGAGATACGCAGTATTTT.

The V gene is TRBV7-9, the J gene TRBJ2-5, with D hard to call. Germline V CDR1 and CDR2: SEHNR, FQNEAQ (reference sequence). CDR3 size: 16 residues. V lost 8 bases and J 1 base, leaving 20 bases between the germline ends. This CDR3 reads CASWAPGRGPQETQYF. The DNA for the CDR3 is TGTGCCAGCTGGGCCCCTGGTCGCGGACCCCAAGAGACCCAGTACTTC.

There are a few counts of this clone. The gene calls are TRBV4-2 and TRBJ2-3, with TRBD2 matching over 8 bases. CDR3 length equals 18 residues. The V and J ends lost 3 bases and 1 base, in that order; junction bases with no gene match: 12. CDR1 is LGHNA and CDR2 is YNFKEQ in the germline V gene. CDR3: CASSQTSAGGDRTDTQYF. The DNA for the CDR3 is TGTGCCAGCAGCCAGACTTCGGCCGGGGGGGATCGCACAGATACGCAGTATTTT.

The CDR3, as DNA: TGTGCCACCAGCAGAGCGGGGGATCGTCAGCCCCAGCATTTT. Its translation: CATSRAGDRQPQHF. This chain joins TRBV15 and TRBJ1-5; TRBD1 might be the D (5 bases). The CDR3 has 14 amino acids. Looked up from germline, CDR1 is LNHNV and CDR2 is YYDKDF (reference sequence). The germline V and J ends were trimmed by 1 base and 6 bases, with 10 bases remaining between them.

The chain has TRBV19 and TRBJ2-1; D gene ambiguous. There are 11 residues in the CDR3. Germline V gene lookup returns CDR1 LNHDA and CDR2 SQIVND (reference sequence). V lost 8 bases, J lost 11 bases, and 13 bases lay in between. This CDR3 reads CASSDSQKQFF. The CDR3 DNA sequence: TGTGCCAGTTCCGACTCCCAAAAGCAGTTCTTC. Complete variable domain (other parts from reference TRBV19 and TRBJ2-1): DGGITQSPKYLFRKEGQNVTLSCEQNLNHDAMYWYRQDPGQGLRLIYYSQIVNDFQKGDIAEGYSVSREKKESFPLTVTSAQKNPTAFYLCASSDSQKQFFGPGTRLTVL.

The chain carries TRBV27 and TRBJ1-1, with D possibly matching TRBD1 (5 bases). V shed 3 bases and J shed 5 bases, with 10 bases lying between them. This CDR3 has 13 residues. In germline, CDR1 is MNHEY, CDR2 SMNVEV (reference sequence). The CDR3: CASSFGGQTEAFF. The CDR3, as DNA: TGTGCCAGCAGTTTTGGGGGTCAGACTGAAGCTTTCTTT.

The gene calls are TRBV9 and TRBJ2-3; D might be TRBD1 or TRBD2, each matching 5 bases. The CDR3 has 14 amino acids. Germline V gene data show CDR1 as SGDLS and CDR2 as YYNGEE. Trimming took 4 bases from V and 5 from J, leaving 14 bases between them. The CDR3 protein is CASSKYGARDTQYF. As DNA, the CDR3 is TGTGCCAGCAGCAAATACGGGGCCAGAGATACGCAGTATTTT.

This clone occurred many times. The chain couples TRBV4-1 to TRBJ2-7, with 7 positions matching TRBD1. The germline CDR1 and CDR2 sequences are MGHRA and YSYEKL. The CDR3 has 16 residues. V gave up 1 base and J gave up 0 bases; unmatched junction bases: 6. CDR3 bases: TGCGCCAGCAGCCAAGCGATTCGGGACAGCTCCTACGAGCAGTACTTC. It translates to CASSQAIRDSSYEQYF.

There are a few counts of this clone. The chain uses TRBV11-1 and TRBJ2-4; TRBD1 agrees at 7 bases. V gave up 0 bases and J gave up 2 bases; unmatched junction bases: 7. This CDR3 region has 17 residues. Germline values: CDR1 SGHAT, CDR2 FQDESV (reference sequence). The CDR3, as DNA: TGTGCCAGCAGCTTAGCGAGAGGACAGGACACCAAAAACATTCAGTACTTC. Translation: CASSLARGQDTKNIQYF.

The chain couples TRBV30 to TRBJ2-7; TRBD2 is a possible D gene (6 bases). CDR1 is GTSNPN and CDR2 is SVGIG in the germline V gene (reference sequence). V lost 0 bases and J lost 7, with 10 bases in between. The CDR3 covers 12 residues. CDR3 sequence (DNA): TGTGCCTGGAGTGTCCTGGGACTGGAGCAGTACTTC. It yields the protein CAWSVLGLEQYF.

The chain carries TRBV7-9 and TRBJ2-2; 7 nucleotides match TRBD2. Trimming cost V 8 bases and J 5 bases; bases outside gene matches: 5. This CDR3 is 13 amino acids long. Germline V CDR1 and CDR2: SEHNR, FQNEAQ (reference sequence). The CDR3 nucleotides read TGTGCCAGCCGGGCGGGAGCTACCGGGGAGCTGTTTTTT. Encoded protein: CASRAGATGELFF.

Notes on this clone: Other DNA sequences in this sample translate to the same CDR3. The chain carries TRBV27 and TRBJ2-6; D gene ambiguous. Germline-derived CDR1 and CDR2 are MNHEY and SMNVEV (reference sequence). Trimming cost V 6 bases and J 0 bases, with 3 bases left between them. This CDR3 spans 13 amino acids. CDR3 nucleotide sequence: TGTGCCAGCAGCTACTCTGGGGCCAACGTCCTGACTTTC. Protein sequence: CASSYSGANVLTF.

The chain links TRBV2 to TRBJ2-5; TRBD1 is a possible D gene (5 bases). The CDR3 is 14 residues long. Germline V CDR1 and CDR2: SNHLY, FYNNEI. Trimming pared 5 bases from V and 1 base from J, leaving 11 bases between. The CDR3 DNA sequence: TGTGCCAGCAGTCCACAGGTCACCCAAGAGACCCAGTACTTC. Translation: CASSPQVTQETQYF.

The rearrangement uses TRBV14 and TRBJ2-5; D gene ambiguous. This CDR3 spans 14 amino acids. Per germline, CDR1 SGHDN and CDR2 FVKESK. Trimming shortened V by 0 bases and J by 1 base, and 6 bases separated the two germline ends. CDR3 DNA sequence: TGTGCCAGCAGCCAAGACTACTCCCAAGAGACCCAGTACTTC. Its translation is CASSQDYSQETQYF.

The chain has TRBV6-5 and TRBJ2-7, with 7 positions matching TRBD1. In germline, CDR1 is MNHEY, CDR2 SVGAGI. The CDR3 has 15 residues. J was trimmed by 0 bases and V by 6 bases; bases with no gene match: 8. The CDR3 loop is CASRQGPQHSYEQYF. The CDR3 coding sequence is TGTGCCAGCAGACAGGGGCCGCAACACTCCTACGAGCAGTACTTC.

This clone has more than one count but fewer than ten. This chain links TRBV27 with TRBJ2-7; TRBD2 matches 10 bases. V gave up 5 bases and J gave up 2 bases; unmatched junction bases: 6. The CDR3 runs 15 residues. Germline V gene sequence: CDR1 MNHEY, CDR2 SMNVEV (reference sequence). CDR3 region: CASSARTSGTYEQYF. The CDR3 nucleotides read TGTGCCAGCAGTGCACGGACTAGCGGAACCTACGAGCAGTACTTC.

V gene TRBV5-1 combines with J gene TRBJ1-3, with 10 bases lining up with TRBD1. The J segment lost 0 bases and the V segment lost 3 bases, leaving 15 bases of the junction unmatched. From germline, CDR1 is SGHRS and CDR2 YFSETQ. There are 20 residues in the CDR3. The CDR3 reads CASSSGVGTGDDHSGNTIYF. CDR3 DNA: TGCGCCAGCAGCTCTGGGGTGGGGACAGGGGACGATCACTCTGGAAACACCATATATTTT.